A single sample gave rise to the 25 T cell receptor beta chains below, sequenced in a study of neurological immune-mediated disorders. TCRdb ran MiXCR on the 5' RACE reads and lists one entry per CDR3 protein. Among approximately 100,000 distinct CDR3 sequences listed, approximately 3.3% were seen once. Sample: PBMCs. The receptor source for this set is a woman between 18 and 30 years old with multiple sclerosis.

This clonotype was detected many times. This chain uses TRBV20-1 with TRBJ2-7; D gene unclear. The germline V and J ends were trimmed by 0 bases and 6 bases, with 18 bases remaining between them. The CDR3 consists of 15 residues. CDR1 DFQATT and CDR2 SNEGSKA come from the germline V gene (reference sequence). CDR3 loop: CSARDWSRGIGEQYF. Written as DNA, the CDR3 is TGCAGTGCTAGAGATTGGTCTAGAGGTATTGGCGAGCAGTACTTC.

In its sample, this clonotype was seen many times. V gene TRBV2 combines with J gene TRBJ1-5, with a possible D match to TRBD1 (5 bases). CDR1 is SNHLY, CDR2 FYNNEI, per germline. Trimming pared 6 bases from V and 1 base from J, leaving 13 bases between. This CDR3 contains 15 residues. The CDR3 region has the DNA TGTGCCAGCAGGGACACAGGACGGAGCAATCAGCCCCAGCATTTT. As protein: CASRDTGRSNQPQHF.

This clonotype is termed medium-sized (0.01 to 0.1%). V usage is TRBV5-6 and J usage is TRBJ1-5; TRBD1 might be the D (6 bases). This CDR3 spans 14 amino acids. Germline lookup yields CDR1 SGHDT and CDR2 YYEEEE. Trimming stripped 4 bases from V and 6 bases from J, with 14 bases between. In nucleotides, the CDR3 is TGTGCCAGCAGCCCGGGGGGGGCCGGTCAGCCCCAGCATTTT. This encodes CASSPGGAGQPQHF.

This clonotype was picked up many times. This chain joins TRBV5-1 and TRBJ2-7, with D perhaps matching TRBD1 (6 bases). There are 13 residues in the CDR3. The ends were cut back, 4 bases at V and 4 bases at J, with 12 bases in the middle. Germline CDR1 SGHRS, CDR2 YFSETQ. The CDR3 bases are TGCGCCAGCAGCGCTCCGGGACATTACGAGCAGTACTTC. This sequence encodes CASSAPGHYEQYF.

In its sample, this clonotype was seen many times. This chain connects TRBV12-3 or TRBV12-4 to TRBJ2-1; 7 positions agree with TRBD1. V lost 1 base and J lost 0; bases outside the gene matches: 6. The CDR3 sequence is 17 residues long. CDR3 DNA: TGTGCCAGCAGTTTAGGTACAGGGGCTCTCTCCTACAATGAGCAGTTCTTC. Residues: CASSLGTGALSYNEQFF.

This clonotype was seen ten or more times. The V gene is TRBV5-1, the J gene TRBJ1-5; D is ambiguous. Trimming cost V 0 bases and J 2 bases, with 9 bases left between them. From germline, CDR1 is SGHRS and CDR2 YFSETQ. The CDR3 covers 15 residues. In nucleotides, the CDR3 is TGCGCCAGCAGCTTGGACGGTTTTGGCAATCAGCCCCAGCATTTT. This gives the protein CASSLDGFGNQPQHF. The variable domain in full, with the rest retrieved from reference TRBV5-1 and TRBJ1-5, is KAGVTQTPRYLIKTRGQQVTLSCSPISGHRSVSWYQQTPGQGLQFLFEYFSETQRNKGNFPGRFSGRQFSNSRSEMNVSTLELGDSALYLCASSLDGFGNQPQHFGDGTRLSIL.

This clonotype occurred a few times. The chain couples TRBV20-1 to TRBJ2-3; D possibly uses TRBD1 or TRBD2 (6 bases each). V lost 8 bases, J lost 0 bases, and 15 bases lay in between. Germline V lookup: CDR1 DFQATT, CDR2 SNEGSKA (reference sequence). This CDR3 has 14 residues. The CDR3 loop reads CSSIRGPSTDTQYF. The CDR3, as DNA: TGCAGTTCGATCCGGGGGCCTAGCACAGATACGCAGTATTTT.

A few counts support this clonotype. V usage is TRBV6-2 or TRBV6-3 and J usage is TRBJ2-5, with D unclear. Germline CDR1 and CDR2: MNHEY and SVGEGT. Deletions cut 2 bases from V and 5 bases from J, with 15 bases between. The CDR3 has 15 amino acids. In DNA, the CDR3 is TGTGCCAGCAGTTACGAAGTGACGGTGCCGGAGACCCAGTACTTC. Translating it yields CASSYEVTVPETQYF.

This clonotype was counted many times. The chain joins TRBV25-1 to TRBJ1-1; 7 bases agree with TRBD1. With 6 bases clipped from V and 0 bases from J, the junction kept 4 bases outside the gene matches. The length of the CDR3 is 14 residues. The germline V gene encodes CDR1 MGHDK and CDR2 SYGVNS. CDR3 region: CASRETGLNTEAFF. DNA for the CDR3: TGTGCCAGCAGAGAGACAGGGCTGAACACTGAAGCTTTCTTT.

This clonotype appeared many times. This chain joins TRBV7-2 and TRBJ2-1; D gene uncertain. Germline V lookup: CDR1 SGHTA, CDR2 FQGNSA. The CDR3 contains 11 residues. V was cut by 4 bases and J by 9 bases, with 7 bases left in between. This chain's CDR3 is CASSSRAEQFF. The CDR3 bases are TGTGCCAGCAGCTCCCGCGCTGAGCAGTTCTTC.

In this sample, this clonotype turned up a few times. The chain recombines TRBV6-1 with TRBJ2-7, with TRBD1 matching over 7 bases. The CDR3 has 15 residues. Trimming took 1 base from V and 6 from J; bases not matched to a gene: 9. Per the germline V gene, CDR1 is MNHNS and CDR2 is SASEGT. The DNA for the CDR3 is TGTGCCAGCAGTGAAGGTATAGGGGGCATTTTCGAGCAGTACTTC. Its protein product is CASSEGIGGIFEQYF.

This clonotype was seen at least ten times. The J gene is TRBJ1-3, the V gene TRBV11-2, with D hard to call. Trimming pared 5 bases from V and 5 bases from J, leaving 19 bases between. This CDR3 is built from 16 residues. Germline V gene sequence: CDR1 SGHAT, CDR2 FQNNGV. CDR3 in DNA: TGTGCCAGCAGCCCCAGTACTGGGCAGTGGAGAAACACCATATATTTT. This encodes CASSPSTGQWRNTIYF.

The table lists this clonotype with many counts. The V call is TRBV5-5, the J call TRBJ1-1; TRBD1 matches 8 bases. After removal of 4 bases from V and 3 bases from J, the junction contained 14 bases not matched to a gene. This CDR3 comprises 17 residues. Germline lookup yields CDR1 SGHKS and CDR2 YYEKEE (reference sequence). For the CDR3, the DNA is TGTGCCAGCAGCCCTCCCCCAGGGGGCGTTCGGTACACTGAAGCTTTCTTT. Translation: CASSPPPGGVRYTEAFF.

This clonotype was picked up many times. The chain combines TRBV28 with TRBJ1-4; 7 nucleotides align to TRBD1. Germline-derived CDR1 and CDR2 are MDHEN and SYDVKM. The CDR3 consists of 16 residues. The V segment lost 1 base and the J segment 5 bases; nucleotides outside the gene matches: 7. The CDR3 spells CASSLLGTDENEKLFF. CDR3 nucleotide sequence: TGTGCCAGCAGTTTATTAGGGACAGACGAAAATGAAAAACTGTTTTTT.

This clonotype was counted ten times or more. The V and J genes are TRBV20-1 and TRBJ2-7; no clear D gene. Germline CDR1 is DFQATT and CDR2 is SNEGSKA (reference sequence). V was clipped by 3 bases and J by 2 bases, with 8 bases between them. This CDR3 is 12 amino acids long. This CDR3 reads CSASPSAYEQYF. The CDR3, as DNA: TGCAGTGCTAGCCCCAGTGCCTACGAGCAGTACTTC.

The table lists this clonotype with many counts. The J gene is TRBJ2-3, the V gene TRBV7-9, with 8 positions matching TRBD2. V was clipped by 6 bases and J by 1 base; unmatched bases: 15. From germline, CDR1 is SEHNR and CDR2 FQNEAQ (reference sequence). This CDR3 comprises 18 residues. This chain's CDR3 is CASRSFKSGTRGTDTQYF. CDR3 nucleotide sequence: TGTGCCAGCAGATCGTTCAAGTCCGGGACTAGGGGCACAGATACGCAGTATTTT. The full variable domain, completed using reference TRBV7-9 and TRBJ2-3, is DTGVSQNPRHKITKRGQNVTFRCDPISEHNRLYWYRQTLGQGPEFLTYFQNEAQLEKSRLLSDRFSAERPKGSFSTLEIQRTEQGDSAMYLCASRSFKSGTRGTDTQYFGPGTRLTVL.

This clonotype was seen many times. The gene calls are TRBV5-1 and TRBJ1-5, with 7 bases aligning to TRBD1. Germline V gene data show CDR1 as SGHRS and CDR2 as YFSETQ. The trim removed 0 bases at V and 6 bases at J, leaving 3 bases unmatched. This CDR3 contains 14 residues. CDR3 sequence (DNA): TGCGCCAGCAGCTTGGTCTCAGGGGGTCAGCCCCAGCATTTT. Amino acids: CASSLVSGGQPQHF. Full variable domain (rest looked up from reference TRBV5-1 and TRBJ1-5): KAGVTQTPRYLIKTRGQQVTLSCSPISGHRSVSWYQQTPGQGLQFLFEYFSETQRNKGNFPGRFSGRQFSNSRSEMNVSTLELGDSALYLCASSLVSGGQPQHFGDGTRLSIL.

This clonotype was picked up many times. The chain couples TRBV7-9 to TRBJ2-7, with D hard to call. Germline V gene lookup returns CDR1 SEHNR and CDR2 FQNEAQ (reference sequence). Trimming removed 4 bases from V and 2 bases from J, with 3 bases in between. The CDR3 is made up of 11 amino acids. Here the CDR3 DNA reads TGTGCCAGCAGCTCCGCCTACGAGCAGTACTTC. Protein: CASSSAYEQYF.

This clonotype was seen at least ten times. The chain combines TRBV20-1 with TRBJ1-1, with a possible D match to TRBD1 (6 bases). The V gene lost 0 bases and the J gene lost 2 bases, with 13 bases spanning the gap. The CDR3 is 15 amino acids. Germline-derived CDR1 and CDR2 are DFQATT and SNEGSKA (reference sequence). The CDR3 protein is CSARDFKGDNTEAFF. The CDR3 bases are TGCAGTGCTAGAGATTTTAAGGGGGATAACACTGAAGCTTTCTTT.

This clonotype was counted ten times or more. The V call is TRBV20-1, the J call TRBJ2-1; TRBD2 agrees at 7 bases. The CDR3 loop spans 13 amino acids. The trim removed 3 bases at V and 4 bases at J, leaving 3 bases unmatched. Germline CDR1 and CDR2: DFQATT and SNEGSKA (reference sequence). The CDR3 here is CSARAGVYNEQFF. For the CDR3, the DNA is TGCAGTGCTAGGGCGGGAGTTTACAATGAGCAGTTCTTC.

This clonotype was recorded many times. V and J are TRBV4-2 and TRBJ2-3, with 8 bases that match TRBD2. CDR3 length: 17 residues. With V trimmed by 5 bases and J by 3 bases, 13 bases remained unmatched. CDR1 LGHNA and CDR2 YNFKEQ come from the germline V gene. The CDR3 here is CASSRQRGPLITDTQYF. CDR3 DNA sequence: TGTGCCAGCAGCAGGCAGCGGGGGCCGTTAATTACAGATACGCAGTATTTT.

Ten or more counts support this clonotype. The chain has TRBV20-1 and TRBJ2-7; unclear D gene. Trimming left V 0 bases short and J 4 bases short, with 16 bases between. CDR3 length: 15 amino acids. Germline V gene data show CDR1 as DFQATT and CDR2 as SNEGSKA (reference sequence). This CDR3 is CSAREGSAEVYEQYF. DNA of the CDR3: TGCAGTGCTAGAGAGGGGTCGGCAGAAGTTTACGAGCAGTACTTC.

This clonotype was seen many times. The CDR3 bases are TGTGCCAGCTCACCCACAGGGTCGGGCGAGCAGTACTTC. This translates into CASSPTGSGEQYF. The chain is built from TRBV18 and TRBJ2-7; possible D gene TRBD1, 6 bases. The V and J ends lost 3 bases and 6 bases respectively, with 12 bases between them. The CDR3 loop spans 13 amino acids. Germline loops: CDR1 KGHSH, CDR2 LQKENI.

This clonotype was detected many times. The chain recombines TRBV12-3 or TRBV12-4 with TRBJ2-1, with a possible D match to TRBD2 (7 bases). The CDR3 contains 14 residues. Trimming stripped 10 bases from V and 0 bases from J, with 13 bases between. CDR3 amino acids: CATGGGRSYNEQFF. Written as DNA, the CDR3 is TGTGCCACCGGCGGGGGCCGCTCCTACAATGAGCAGTTCTTC.

The V gene is TRBV20-1, the J gene TRBJ2-2, with 12 nucleotides matching TRBD1. V lost 5 bases to trimming and J lost 6 bases; unmatched junction nucleotides: 7. From germline, CDR1 is DFQATT and CDR2 SNEGSKA (reference sequence). The CDR3 sequence is 15 residues long. The CDR3 here is CSALQGQGAAGELFF. CDR3 nucleotides: TGCAGTGCTCTCCAGGGACAGGGGGCGGCCGGGGAGCTGTTTTTT.